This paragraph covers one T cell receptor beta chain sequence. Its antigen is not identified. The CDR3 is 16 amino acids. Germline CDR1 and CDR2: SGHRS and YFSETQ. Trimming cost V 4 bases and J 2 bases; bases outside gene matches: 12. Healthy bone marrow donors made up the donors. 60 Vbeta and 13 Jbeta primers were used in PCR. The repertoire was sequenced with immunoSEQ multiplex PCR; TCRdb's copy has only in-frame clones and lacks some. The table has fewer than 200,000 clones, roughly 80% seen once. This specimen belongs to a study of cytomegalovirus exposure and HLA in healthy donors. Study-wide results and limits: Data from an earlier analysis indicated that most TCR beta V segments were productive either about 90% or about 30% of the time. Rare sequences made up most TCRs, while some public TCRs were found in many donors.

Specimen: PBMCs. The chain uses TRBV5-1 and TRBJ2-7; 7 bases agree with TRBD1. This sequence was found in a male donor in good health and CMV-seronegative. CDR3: CASSPDPLGTAYEQYF. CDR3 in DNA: TGCGCCAGCAGCCCGGACCCCCTCGGGACAGCCTACGAGCAGTACTTC.